This T cell receptor beta chain is from a study of a mutant IDH1 vaccine in newly diagnosed glioma. Study as a whole: Across weeks 1, 3, 5, 7, 11, 15, 19 and 23, patients received a vaccination each time, eight in all. Treated patients had a mean age of 40.4 years and an approximately 62% male, roughly 40% female split. Vaccination started 4-6 weeks after radiotherapy alone, or with temozolomide cycles.

Findings and caveats of the study: There seemed to be no relation between pseudoprogression and changes in top peripheral T cell clonotypes.

Repertoires were generated with immunoSEQ multiplex PCR, while TCRdb's copy carries only in-frame clones and drops some. The table lists 40,000 to 60,000 clones, about three quarters of them singletons, with approximately 1.8% in the top ten. Regarding this clone: Its antigen is still unknown.

This CDR3 has 11 amino acids. V lost 0 bases to trimming and J lost 7 bases, with 5 bases between them. Germline V gives CDR1 SGHDT, CDR2 YYEEEE. This sample's time point: week 5, during vaccination. Each dose of the vaccine consisted of 300 ug of mutant IDH1 20-mer peptide, with topical imiquimod. The receptor was isolated from a woman in her thirties or forties with glioma. Here the sequenced sample was PBMCs, taken from a glioma patient whose treatment included an IDH1 peptide vaccine. The chain joins TRBV5-6 to TRBJ2-7; D unresolved. CDR3 nucleotide sequence: TGTGCCAGCAGCTTGGGGGATGAGCAGTACTTC. Its translation is CASSLGDEQYF. The full variable domain, in which reference TRBV5-6 and TRBJ2-7 provide the parts outside the CDR3, is DAGVTQSPTHLIKTRGQQVTLRCSPKSGHDTVSWYQQALGQGPQFIFQYYEEEERQRGNFPDRFSGHQFPNYSSELNVNALLLGDSALYLCASSLGDEQYFGPGTRLTVT.